This entry features one T cell receptor (beta chain) sequence. Its antigen is not identified. The data stem from a study of shared clonotypes between healthy human individuals. CD45RO-negative, CCR7-positively selected cells formed the naive CD8 fraction, excluding terminally differentiated effector memory CD45RA+ cells. The CDR3 has 16 amino acids. Germline lookup yields CDR1 SEHNR and CDR2 FQNEAQ (reference sequence). V shed 6 bases and J 0 bases; nucleotides not matched to a gene: 5. Points from the study as a whole: Among donors, sharing of clonotypes was expected to be affected by sequencing depth. Sampling used blood alone; tissue repertoires probably differ.

An approximately 200 ng quantity of DNA, 25,000 to 30,000 T cell genomes, went into the sorted-subset replicate PCRs. Assay used: immunoSEQ multiplex PCR; TCRdb lists only in-frame clones, some missing. The sample lists over 800,000 clones; over 90% were seen once. This TCR came from a man aged 25 to 45 in good health. Sequencing input: naive CD8+ T cells sorted from blood. The chain uses TRBV7-9 and TRBJ2-2; 9 bases agree with TRBD2. CDR3 protein: CASRLGTSPNTGELFF. The CDR3 region has the DNA TGTGCCAGCAGACTCGGGACTAGCCCGAACACCGGGGAGCTGTTTTTT.